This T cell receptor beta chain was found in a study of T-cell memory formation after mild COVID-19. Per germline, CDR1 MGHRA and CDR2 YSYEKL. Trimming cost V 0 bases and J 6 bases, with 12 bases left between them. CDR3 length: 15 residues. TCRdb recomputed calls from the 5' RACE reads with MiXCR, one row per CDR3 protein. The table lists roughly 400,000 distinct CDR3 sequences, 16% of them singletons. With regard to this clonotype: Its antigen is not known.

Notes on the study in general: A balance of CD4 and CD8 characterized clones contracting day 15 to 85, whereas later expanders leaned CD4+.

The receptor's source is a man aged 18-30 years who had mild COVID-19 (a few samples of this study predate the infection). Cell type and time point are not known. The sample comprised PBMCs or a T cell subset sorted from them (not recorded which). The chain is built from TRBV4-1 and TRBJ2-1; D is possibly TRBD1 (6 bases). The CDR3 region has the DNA TGCGCCAGCAGCCAAGATCCGGCAGGGGTCAATGAGCAGTTCTTC. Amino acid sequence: CASSQDPAGVNEQFF.